A single sample gave rise to the 28 T cell receptor beta chains below, sequenced in a study of blood T cell repertoires in COVID-19. Only in-frame clones appear in the TCRdb table, and some are missing; sequencing was by immunoSEQ multiplex PCR. The table has 150,000 to 200,000 clones, about four fifths seen once. The sample taken for sequencing was peripheral blood. These receptors all stem from a woman aged 70-85 years with acute or convalescent COVID-19.

The rearrangement links TRBV2 to TRBJ1-1; the D gene is possibly TRBD1 (5 bases). This CDR3 has 10 amino acids. Trimming shortened V by 6 bases and J by 8 bases, and 7 bases separated the two germline ends. Per germline, CDR1 SNHLY and CDR2 FYNNEI. CDR3 bases: TGTGCCAGCAGGAGGACAGAAGCTTTCTTT. Its translation is CASRRTEAFF.

This clone has only one observation. V usage is TRBV5-1 and J usage is TRBJ2-5, with D perhaps matching TRBD2 (5 bases). Germline CDR1 reads SGHRS; CDR2 reads YFSETQ. This CDR3 spans 14 amino acids. Deletions cut 4 bases from V and 3 bases from J, with 13 bases between. CDR3 nucleotide sequence: TGCGCCAGCAGCCCCGGCGGGCGGGAAGAGACCCAGTACTTC. This gives the protein CASSPGGREETQYF.

The CDR3 loop is CASGLVRAIAGGSGCEQYF. CDR3 in DNA: TGTGCTAGTGGTTTGGTACGTGCGATAGCGGGAGGATCGGGATGCGAGCAGTACTTC. The chain links TRBV12-5 to TRBJ2-7; 10 positions agree with TRBD2. The germline gives CDR1 LGHNT, CDR2 FRNRAP. Trimming cost V 0 bases and J 6 bases; bases outside gene matches: 17. This CDR3 is 19 amino acids long.

This chain links TRBV9 with TRBJ2-2; D gene ambiguous. From germline, CDR1 is SGDLS and CDR2 YYNGEE. V was trimmed by 0 bases and J by 1 base, leaving 4 bases between them. The CDR3 has 14 amino acids. The CDR3: CASSVDRNTGELFF. CDR3 nucleotide sequence: TGTGCCAGCAGCGTAGACAGGAACACCGGGGAGCTGTTTTTT.

The chain joins TRBV4-1 to TRBJ2-1, with D possibly being TRBD1 (6 bases). CDR1 MGHRA and CDR2 YSYEKL come from the germline V gene. The CDR3 covers 12 residues. V dropped 3 bases and J dropped 8 bases, with 8 bases sitting between them. The CDR3 DNA reads TGCGCCAGCAGCCATCAGGGGTATGAGCAGTTCTTC. Translation: CASSHQGYEQFF.

This chain joins TRBV6-5 and TRBJ2-7; possible D gene TRBD1, 8 bases. Germline lookup yields CDR1 MNHEY and CDR2 SVGAGI. Trimming stripped 10 bases from V and 5 bases from J, with 21 bases between. This CDR3 is built from 14 residues. The CDR3 bases are TGTGCCACCATCAACAGGGGGGGCGAGAACGAGCAGTACTTC. Translation: CATINRGGENEQYF.

The rearrangement joins TRBV7-2 to TRBJ2-4, with TRBD2 matching over 8 bases. The CDR3 sequence is 14 residues long. V trimming: 3 bases; J trimming: 9 bases; junction bases outside the gene matches: 7. Germline V gene data show CDR1 as SGHTA and CDR2 as FQGNSA. CDR3 nucleotide sequence: TGTGCCAGCAGCTTGGATAGCGGGAACGGCATTCAGTACTTC. It codes for CASSLDSGNGIQYF.

This clone was found a few times. This chain links TRBV19 with TRBJ1-6; 9 bases are a match to TRBD1. V dropped 8 bases and J dropped 7; count of bases not matched to a gene: 9. CDR1 LNHDA and CDR2 SQIVND come from the germline V gene (reference sequence). This CDR3 comprises 15 residues. In nucleotides, the CDR3 is TGTGCCAGTCGACCGCCGGGACAGGGAAATTCACCCCTCCACTTT. Protein sequence: CASRPPGQGNSPLHF.

The chain links TRBV14 to TRBJ1-6; D is ambiguous. This CDR3 contains 14 residues. Germline lookup yields CDR1 SGHDN and CDR2 FVKESK. The V end was cut by 5 bases, the J end by 9 bases, with 14 bases between. For the CDR3, the DNA is TGTGCCAGCAGCTCCCGGACTACTATTTCACCCCTCCACTTT. It is translated as CASSSRTTISPLHF.

The chain combines TRBV2 with TRBJ2-3, with a possible D match to TRBD1 (5 bases). Germline lookup yields CDR1 SNHLY and CDR2 FYNNEI. This CDR3 is built from 12 residues. V was clipped by 6 bases and J by 4 bases, with 8 bases between them. The CDR3 coding sequence is TGTGCCAGCAGGCAGGGATCAGATACGCAGTATTTT. This sequence encodes CASRQGSDTQYF.

The CDR3 loop reads CASSESSDRGGEQYF. In DNA form, the CDR3 reads TGCGCCAGCAGTGAGTCAAGTGACAGGGGAGGCGAGCAGTACTTC. This rearrangement joins TRBV10-2 to TRBJ2-7; 8 nucleotides agree with TRBD1. Unmatched junction bases numbered 7, after V lost 0 bases and J lost 6 bases. The CDR3 is 15 residues long. Germline-derived CDR1 and CDR2 are WSHSY and SAAADI.

The chain couples TRBV10-3 to TRBJ2-3; TRBD2 matches 8 bases. The CDR3 contains 12 residues. V gave up 9 bases and J gave up 2 bases; unmatched junction bases: 1. Germline V gene sequence: CDR1 ENHRY, CDR2 SYGVKD. CDR3 amino acids: CAIAGATDTQYF. The CDR3 nucleotides are TGTGCCATAGCGGGAGCCACAGATACGCAGTATTTT.

This clone was counted a few times. V usage is TRBV4-2 and J usage is TRBJ1-2, with 7 positions matching TRBD1. Germline-derived CDR1 and CDR2 are LGHNA and YNFKEQ. V lost 3 bases, J lost 0 bases, and 10 bases stayed unmatched. This CDR3 contains 17 residues. The CDR3 loop is CASSHLVGTESNYGYTF. As DNA, the CDR3 is TGTGCCAGCAGCCATCTAGTCGGGACAGAGTCTAACTATGGCTACACCTTC.

The chain links TRBV6-5 to TRBJ1-6; D gene ambiguous. In germline, CDR1 is MNHEY, CDR2 SVGAGI. The CDR3 sequence is 13 residues long. Between the trimmed V and J ends, which lost 7 bases and 7 bases, there was a span of 11 bases. In DNA, the CDR3 is TGTGCCAGCAACCGCGGGGAGAATTCACCCCTCCACTTT. Translating gives CASNRGENSPLHF.

This rearrangement joins TRBV7-9 to TRBJ2-2; 7 bases are a match to TRBD1. Per germline, CDR1 SEHNR and CDR2 FQNEAQ (reference sequence). Trimming cost V 1 base and J 1 base; bases outside gene matches: 9. This CDR3 is built from 18 residues. DNA for the CDR3: TGTGCCAGCAGCTTAGGAGGGGGCGGGTACCTGAACACCGGGGAGCTGTTTTTT. Amino acid sequence: CASSLGGGGYLNTGELFF. Using reference TRBV7-9 and TRBJ2-2 for the parts outside the CDR3, the full variable domain is DTGVSQNPRHKITKRGQNVTFRCDPISEHNRLYWYRQTLGQGPEFLTYFQNEAQLEKSRLLSDRFSAERPKGSFSTLEIQRTEQGDSAMYLCASSLGGGGYLNTGELFFGEGSRLTVL.

This clone was seen ten or more times. The chain joins TRBV27 to TRBJ2-7, with D perhaps matching TRBD1 (5 bases). Trimming cost V 3 bases and J 1 base, with 7 bases left between them. The V gene's germline CDR1 is MNHEY and CDR2 SMNVEV (reference sequence). CDR3 length: 13 residues. Here the CDR3 reads CASSFDSSYEQYF. The CDR3 region has the DNA TGTGCCAGCAGTTTTGACAGTTCCTACGAGCAGTACTTC.

The gene calls are TRBV7-2 and TRBJ2-6, with D perhaps matching TRBD1 (6 bases). The CDR3 is 16 amino acids. Trimming left V 5 bases short and J 0 bases short, with 11 bases between. The germline gives CDR1 SGHTA, CDR2 FQGNSA. CDR3 bases: TGTGCCAGCAGCCTAGGACAGACCTCTGGGGCCAACGTCCTGACTTTC. Translated, it gives CASSLGQTSGANVLTF.

J is TRBJ1-2 and V is TRBV7-9; a possible D gene is TRBD1 (5 bases). Looked up from germline, CDR1 is SEHNR and CDR2 is FQNEAQ (reference sequence). The CDR3 has 13 residues. V was cut by 5 bases and J by 5 bases, with 12 bases left in between. In nucleotides, the CDR3 is TGTGCCAGCAGCCGCGGGGGGGATTATGGCTACACCTTC. This gives the protein CASSRGGDYGYTF. The whole variable domain, remainder taken from reference TRBV7-9 and TRBJ1-2, is DTGVSQNPRHKITKRGQNVTFRCDPISEHNRLYWYRQTLGQGPEFLTYFQNEAQLEKSRLLSDRFSAERPKGSFSTLEIQRTEQGDSAMYLCASSRGGDYGYTFGSGTRLTVV.

The rearrangement joins TRBV4-1 to TRBJ2-1; TRBD1 matches at 7 bases. V gave up 4 bases and J gave up 5 bases; unmatched junction bases: 8. The CDR3 is made up of 15 amino acids. Germline loops: CDR1 MGHRA, CDR2 YSYEKL. The CDR3 nucleotides are TGCGCCAGCAGCCGTGAGGGGGCTCTGGACAATGAGCAGTTCTTC. It encodes CASSREGALDNEQFF.

This chain links TRBV6-2 or TRBV6-3 with TRBJ2-7; D might be TRBD2 (5 bases). There are 15 residues in the CDR3. CDR1 is MNHEY and CDR2 is SVGEGT in the germline V gene. V lost 3 bases to trimming and J lost 0 bases, with 12 bases between them. CDR3 in amino acids: CASSYPAGSSYEQYF. CDR3 in DNA: TGTGCCAGCAGTTATCCGGCTGGGAGCTCCTACGAGCAGTACTTC.

Of note for this clone: One end of the junction does not line up with germline, which may come from a read error. The J gene is TRBJ1-1, the V gene TRBV5-1; TRBD1 might be the D (5 bases). The CDR3 consists of 16 residues. CDR1 is SGHRS and CDR2 is YFSETQ in the germline V gene. CDR3 DNA: TGCGCCAGCAGCCCGACCGCAGGGATCTATGAGCTCGAAGGTTTCTTT. Translation: CASSPTAGIYELEGFF.

CDR3 sequence (DNA): TGTGCCAGCAGTGAGGAGGCTACCGGGGAGCTGTTTTTT. Translated, it gives CASSEEATGELFF. The chain is built from TRBV2 and TRBJ2-2; tentative D call: TRBD2 (5 bases). Trimming cost V 3 bases and J 5 bases, with 7 bases left between them. CDR1 SNHLY and CDR2 FYNNEI come from the germline V gene. The CDR3 covers 13 residues.

This clone was counted a few times. The rearrangement links TRBV6-2 or TRBV6-3 to TRBJ2-1, with TRBD2 matching 11 bases. Germline trimming cut 3 bases from V and 7 bases from J; bases unmatched to any gene: 2. There are 14 residues in the CDR3. CDR1 and CDR2 (germline): MNHEY, SVGEGT. The CDR3 spells CASSYTSGGNEQFF. CDR3 nucleotide sequence: TGTGCCAGCAGTTATACTAGCGGGGGTAATGAGCAGTTCTTC.

The chain has TRBV7-2 and TRBJ1-4; 7 bases agree with TRBD1. Germline lookup yields CDR1 SGHTA and CDR2 FQGNSA. The CDR3 has 16 amino acids. V lost 1 base to trimming and J lost 10 bases; unmatched junction nucleotides: 12. The CDR3 spells CASSLDSSGGLGKLFF. Written as DNA, the CDR3 is TGTGCCAGCAGCTTAGATTCTTCAGGGGGTCTTGGAAAACTGTTTTTT.

The chain has TRBV12-1 and TRBJ2-7; the table assigns TRBD2, which was not confirmed against the DNA. TRBV12-1 is given as a pseudogene. The CDR3 is 10 residues long. The CDR3 DNA sequence: TGTGCCAGCAGCTCCCCTTATCGGTACTTC. As protein: CASSSPYRYF.

In DNA form, the CDR3 reads TGTGCCAGCATAAGGCGGTCAACCAACTATGGCTACACCTTC. Residues: CASIRRSTNYGYTF. This chain connects TRBV2 to TRBJ1-2; no definite D call. Germline assignment: CDR1 SNHLY and CDR2 FYNNEI. The CDR3 has 14 residues. Between the trimmed V and J ends, which lost 7 bases and 2 bases, there was a span of 14 bases.

This clone came up once. The genes are TRBV7-9 and TRBJ1-1, with a tentative D call TRBD1 (6 bases). The CDR3 length is 14 residues. V lost 1 base and J lost 4, with 10 bases in between. Germline CDR1 and CDR2: SEHNR and FQNEAQ (reference sequence). This CDR3 is CASSLGQGSTEAFF. CDR3 coding DNA: TGTGCCAGCAGCTTAGGGCAGGGGAGCACTGAAGCTTTCTTT.

This clone was picked up a small number of times. The chain is built from TRBV5-6 and TRBJ2-3; 9 positions match TRBD2. This CDR3 comprises 16 residues. Germline V gene data show CDR1 as SGHDT and CDR2 as YYEEEE. J lost 6 bases, V lost 0 bases, and 8 bases had no gene match. The CDR3 loop is CASSLGGGGAWDTQYF. The CDR3 DNA reads as TGTGCCAGCAGCTTGGGCGGCGGGGGGGCCTGGGATACGCAGTATTTT.